This T cell receptor beta chain was profiled in a study of blood T cell repertoires in COVID-19 (dated by TCRdb to 2018 to 2021). The study in broad terms: Samples covering the acute and convalescent phases of COVID-19 were provided by collaborators in the United States, Italy and Spain. The prospective study material was composed of cDNA or gDNA derived from T cells, B-cell-depleted T cells, or PBMCs. Subjects who had been exposed to COVID-19, were actively infected with it, or had recovered from it provided the deeply sampled blood TCRbeta repertoires that made up the dataset. A freely available public database, intended as a resource for researchers studying the immune response to SARS-CoV-2, is where the repertoires were released. The samples were drawn from two sources: the first 160 participants of the ongoing ImmuneRACE study, and 1,200 or so subjects contributed by 6 global collaborators. The sample metadata nearly always contained a de-identified subject ID, COVID-19 status, age in years and sex. Where available, HLA class I and class II types were taken from metadata supplied by the sample provider and were not determined by assay-based typing. Broad study findings and their caveats: The amount of clinical and demographic metadata varied by source and participant and was provided uncurated.

Regarding this clone: Its antigen is currently not known. Base qualities are not provided; no much larger clone lies one nucleotide away.

The collaborating institutions used their own protocols to collect whole blood in K2EDTA tubes. For TCRbeta analysis, collaborators shipped samples in one of three forms: frozen whole blood, isolated PBMCs, or DNA extracted from either of those sample types. The immunoSEQ Assay, a bias-controlled multiplex PCR, was used to amplify TCRbeta CDR3 regions from genomic DNA. Turning to the authors' computational methods: The number of nucleated cells in each sample was estimated from the amplification of reference gene primers within the assay. Sequence reads were collapsed and filtered to measure the absolute abundance of every unique TCRbeta CDR3 rearrangement. Productive Simpson clonality was computed per sample as the square root of Simpson's diversity index over productive rearrangements. TCRdb holds this immuneACCESS table with in-frame rearrangements only. Some clones are missing; in checked studies, unresolved V genes explain under half, and the rest has no known cause. That table is the source of V, J and clone size, and D and trimming were worked out from the DNA. The sample records 110,000 or so clones, 85% of which are singletons. The ten largest clones take up approximately 13% of the sample.

Trimming at the junction amounts to 6 bases on V and 4 bases on J, and the germline ends lie 15 bases apart. CDR1 and CDR2 were assigned from the germline V gene as MGHDK and SYGVNS. The CDR3 measures 14 amino acids from cysteine to phenylalanine. The only DNA kept is the CDR3, 42 bases in frame from the first base. The chain joins TRBV25-1 to TRBJ1-2; the D gene is perhaps TRBD1, from 6 matching bases. The sample consisted of peripheral blood. The receptor comes from a human donor in a cohort sampled during active COVID-19. The DNA reads as follows: TGTGCCAGCAGCCCCCCCGGACAGCCCTATGGCTACACCTTC. The resulting protein is CASSPPGQPYGYTF.